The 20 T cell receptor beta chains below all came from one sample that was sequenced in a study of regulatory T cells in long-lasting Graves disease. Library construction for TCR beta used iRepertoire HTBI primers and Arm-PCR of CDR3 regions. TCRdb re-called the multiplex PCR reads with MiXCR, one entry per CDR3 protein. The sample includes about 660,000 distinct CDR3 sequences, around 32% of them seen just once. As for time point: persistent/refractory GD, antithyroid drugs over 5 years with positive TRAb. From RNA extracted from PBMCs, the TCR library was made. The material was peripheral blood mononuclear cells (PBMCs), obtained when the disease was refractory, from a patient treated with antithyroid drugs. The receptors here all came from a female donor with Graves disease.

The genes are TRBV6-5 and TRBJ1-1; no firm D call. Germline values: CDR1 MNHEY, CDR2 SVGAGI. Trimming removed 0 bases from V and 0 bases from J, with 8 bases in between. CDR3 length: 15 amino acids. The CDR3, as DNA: TGTGCCAGCAGTTACTCGCAGCTTATGAACACTGAAGCTTTCTTT. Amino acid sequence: CASSYSQLMNTEAFF.

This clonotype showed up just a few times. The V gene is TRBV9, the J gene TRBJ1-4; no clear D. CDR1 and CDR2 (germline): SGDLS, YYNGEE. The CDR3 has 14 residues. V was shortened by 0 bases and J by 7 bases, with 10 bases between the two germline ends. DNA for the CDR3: TGTGCCAGCAGCGTAGGACCGGGAGGTGAAAAACTGTTTTTT. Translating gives CASSVGPGGEKLFF.

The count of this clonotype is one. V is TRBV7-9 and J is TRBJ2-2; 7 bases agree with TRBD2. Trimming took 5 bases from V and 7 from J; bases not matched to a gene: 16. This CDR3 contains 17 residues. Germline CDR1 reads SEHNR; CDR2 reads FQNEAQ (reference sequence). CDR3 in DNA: TGTGCCAGCAGCCAAACAGCCGATAGCGGGCGTCACGGGGAGCTGTTTTTT. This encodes CASSQTADSGRHGELFF.

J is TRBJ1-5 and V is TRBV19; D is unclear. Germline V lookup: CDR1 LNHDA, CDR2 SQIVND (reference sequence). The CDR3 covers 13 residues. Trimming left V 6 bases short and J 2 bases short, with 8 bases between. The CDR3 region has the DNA TGTGCCAGTAGATCAGTGGGCAATCAGCCCCAGCATTTT. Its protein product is CASRSVGNQPQHF.

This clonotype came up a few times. This CDR3 is CAWSRQGERTEAFF. DNA of the CDR3: TGTGCCTGGAGTCGACAGGGGGAACGCACTGAAGCTTTCTTT. V gene TRBV30 combines with J gene TRBJ1-1; 9 positions agree with TRBD1. V shed 2 bases, J shed 4 bases, and the junction held 5 bases outside the gene matches. From germline, CDR1 is GTSNPN and CDR2 SVGIG (reference sequence). The CDR3 totals 14 residues.

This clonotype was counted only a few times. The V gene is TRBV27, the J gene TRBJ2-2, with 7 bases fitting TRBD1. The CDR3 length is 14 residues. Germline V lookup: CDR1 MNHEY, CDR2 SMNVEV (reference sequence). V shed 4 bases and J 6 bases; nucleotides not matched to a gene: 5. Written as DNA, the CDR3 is TGTGCCAGCAGTTCCCTGACAGGGTCCGGGGAGCTGTTTTTT. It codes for CASSSLTGSGELFF.

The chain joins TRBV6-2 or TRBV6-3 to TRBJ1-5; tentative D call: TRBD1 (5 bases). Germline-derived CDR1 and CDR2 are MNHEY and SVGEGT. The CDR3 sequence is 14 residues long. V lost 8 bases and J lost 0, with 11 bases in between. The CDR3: CASEGLFSNQPQHF. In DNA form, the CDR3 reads TGTGCCAGCGAGGGGTTATTTAGCAATCAGCCCCAGCATTTT.

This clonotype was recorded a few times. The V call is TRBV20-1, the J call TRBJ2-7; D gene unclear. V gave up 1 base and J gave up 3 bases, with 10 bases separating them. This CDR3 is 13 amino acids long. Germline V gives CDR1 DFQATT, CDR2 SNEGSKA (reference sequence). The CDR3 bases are TGCAGTGCTAGAGGTCCAGCCGACTACGAGCAGTACTTC. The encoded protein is CSARGPADYEQYF.

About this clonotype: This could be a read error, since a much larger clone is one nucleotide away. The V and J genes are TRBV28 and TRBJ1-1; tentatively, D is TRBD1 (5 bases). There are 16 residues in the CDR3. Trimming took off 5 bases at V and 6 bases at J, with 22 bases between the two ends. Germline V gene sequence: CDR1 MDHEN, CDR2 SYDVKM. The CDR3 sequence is CASSQITGGGKAEAFF. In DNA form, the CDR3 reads TGTGCCAGCAGTCAAATAACCGGGGGGGGGAAAGCTGAAGCTTTCTTT. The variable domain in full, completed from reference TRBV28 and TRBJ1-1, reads DVKVTQSSRYLVKRTGEKVFLECVQDMDHENMFWYRQDPGLGLRLIYFSYDVKMKEKGDIPEGYSVSREKKERFSLILESASTNQTSMYLCASSQITGGGKAEAFFGQGTRLTVV.

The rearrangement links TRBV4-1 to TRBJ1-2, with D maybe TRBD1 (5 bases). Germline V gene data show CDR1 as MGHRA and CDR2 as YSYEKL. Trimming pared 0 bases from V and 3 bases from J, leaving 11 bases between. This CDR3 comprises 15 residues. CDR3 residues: CASSQDSSRDYGYTF. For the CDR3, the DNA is TGCGCCAGCAGCCAAGATTCGTCCAGGGACTATGGCTACACCTTC.

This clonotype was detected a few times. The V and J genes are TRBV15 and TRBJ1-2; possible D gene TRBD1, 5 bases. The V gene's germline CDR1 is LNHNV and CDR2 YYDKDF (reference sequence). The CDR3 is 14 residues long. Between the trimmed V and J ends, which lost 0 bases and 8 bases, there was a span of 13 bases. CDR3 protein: CATSRDVRDGGYTF. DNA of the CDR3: TGTGCCACCAGCAGAGATGTCAGGGACGGGGGCTACACCTTC.

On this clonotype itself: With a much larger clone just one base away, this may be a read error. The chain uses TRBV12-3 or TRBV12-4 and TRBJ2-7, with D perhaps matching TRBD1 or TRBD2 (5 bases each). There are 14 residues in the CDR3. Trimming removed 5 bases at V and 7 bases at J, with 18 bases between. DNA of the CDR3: TGTGCCAGCAGTGGTCGGGGTAGGGGAAGGGAGCAGTACTTC. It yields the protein CASSGRGRGREQYF.

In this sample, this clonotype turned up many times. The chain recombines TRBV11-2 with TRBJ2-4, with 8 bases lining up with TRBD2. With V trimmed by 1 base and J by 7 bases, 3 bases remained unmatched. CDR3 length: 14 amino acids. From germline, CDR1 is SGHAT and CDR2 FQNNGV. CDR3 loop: CASSLAASGNIQYF. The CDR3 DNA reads TGTGCCAGCAGCTTAGCCGCTAGCGGGAACATTCAGTACTTC.

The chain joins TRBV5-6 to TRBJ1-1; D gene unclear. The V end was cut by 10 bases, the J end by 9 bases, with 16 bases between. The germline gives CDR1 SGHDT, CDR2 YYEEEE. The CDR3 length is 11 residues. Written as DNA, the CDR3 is TGTGCCTCCCTTCTCAAGTCTAAAGCTTTCTTT. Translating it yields CASLLKSKAFF.

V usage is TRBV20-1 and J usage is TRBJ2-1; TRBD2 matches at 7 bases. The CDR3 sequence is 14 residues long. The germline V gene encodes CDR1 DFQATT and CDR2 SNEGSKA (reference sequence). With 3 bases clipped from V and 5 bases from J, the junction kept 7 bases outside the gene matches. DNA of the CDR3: TGCAGTGCTAGGGTGGCGGGAGCGAACAATGAGCAGTTCTTC. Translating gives CSARVAGANNEQFF.

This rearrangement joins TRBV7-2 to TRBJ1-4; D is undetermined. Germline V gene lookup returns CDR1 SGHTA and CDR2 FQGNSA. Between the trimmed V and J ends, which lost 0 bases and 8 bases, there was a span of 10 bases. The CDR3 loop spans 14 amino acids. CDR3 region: CASSLARQREKLFF. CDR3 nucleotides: TGTGCCAGCAGCTTAGCCCGCCAGAGGGAAAAACTGTTTTTT.

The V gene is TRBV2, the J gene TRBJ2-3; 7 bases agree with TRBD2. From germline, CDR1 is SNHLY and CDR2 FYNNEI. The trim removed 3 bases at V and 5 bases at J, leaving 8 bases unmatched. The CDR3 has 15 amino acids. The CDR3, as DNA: TGTGCCAGCAGTGAGCCCGGGAGGCGAGGAGATACGCAGTATTTT. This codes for CASSEPGRRGDTQYF.

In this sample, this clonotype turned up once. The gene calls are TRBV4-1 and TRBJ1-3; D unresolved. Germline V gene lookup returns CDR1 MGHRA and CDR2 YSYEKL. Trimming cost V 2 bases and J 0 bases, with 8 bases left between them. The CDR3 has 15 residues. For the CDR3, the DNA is TGCGCCAGCAGCCAACCAACCAGCTCTGGAAACACCATATATTTT. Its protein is CASSQPTSSGNTIYF.

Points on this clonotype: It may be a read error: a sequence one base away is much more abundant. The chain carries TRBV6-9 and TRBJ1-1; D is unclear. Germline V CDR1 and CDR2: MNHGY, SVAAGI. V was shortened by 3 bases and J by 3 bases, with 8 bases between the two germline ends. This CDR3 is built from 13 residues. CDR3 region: CASSYQVDTEAFF. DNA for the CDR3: TGTGCCAGCAGTTACCAGGTGGACACTGAAGCTTTCTTT.

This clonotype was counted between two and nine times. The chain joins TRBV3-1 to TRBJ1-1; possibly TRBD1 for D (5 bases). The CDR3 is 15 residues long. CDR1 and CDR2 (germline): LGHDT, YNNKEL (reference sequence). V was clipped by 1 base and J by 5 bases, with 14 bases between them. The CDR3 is CASSQVPTRGTEAFF. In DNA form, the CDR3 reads TGTGCCAGCAGCCAAGTTCCGACCCGGGGGACTGAAGCTTTCTTT.